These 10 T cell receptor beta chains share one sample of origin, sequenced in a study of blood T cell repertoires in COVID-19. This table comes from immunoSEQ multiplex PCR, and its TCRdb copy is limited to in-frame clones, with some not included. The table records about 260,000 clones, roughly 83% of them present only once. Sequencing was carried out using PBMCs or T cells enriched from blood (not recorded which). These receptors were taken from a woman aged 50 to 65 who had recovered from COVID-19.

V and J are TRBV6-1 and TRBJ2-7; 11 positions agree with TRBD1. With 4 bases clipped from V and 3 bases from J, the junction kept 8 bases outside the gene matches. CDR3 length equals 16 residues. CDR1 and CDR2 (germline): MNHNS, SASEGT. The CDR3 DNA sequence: TGTGCCAGCAGTGTACATCAGGGGACAGGGGGCTACGAGCAGTACTTC. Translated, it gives CASSVHQGTGGYEQYF.

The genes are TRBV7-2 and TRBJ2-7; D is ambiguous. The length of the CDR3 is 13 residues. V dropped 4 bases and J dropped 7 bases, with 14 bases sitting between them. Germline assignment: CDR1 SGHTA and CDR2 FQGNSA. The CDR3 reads CASSSPNVGEQYF. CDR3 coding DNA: TGTGCCAGCAGCTCCCCGAACGTCGGGGAGCAGTACTTC.

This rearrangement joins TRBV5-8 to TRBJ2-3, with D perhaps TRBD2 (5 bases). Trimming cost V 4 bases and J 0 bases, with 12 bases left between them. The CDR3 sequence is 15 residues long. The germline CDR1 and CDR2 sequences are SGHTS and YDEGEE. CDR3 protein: CASSEGGLSTDTQYF. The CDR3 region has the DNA TGTGCCAGCAGCGAGGGTGGTCTAAGCACAGATACGCAGTATTTT.

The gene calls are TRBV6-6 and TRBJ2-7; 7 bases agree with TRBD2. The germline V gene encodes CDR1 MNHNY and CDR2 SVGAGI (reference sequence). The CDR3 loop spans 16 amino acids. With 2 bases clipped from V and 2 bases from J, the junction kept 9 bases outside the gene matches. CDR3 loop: CASSYSGTDTTYEQYF. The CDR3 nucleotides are TGTGCCAGCAGTTACAGCGGGACTGACACGACCTACGAGCAGTACTTC.

Written as DNA, the CDR3 is TGTGCCAGCAGTACCGGACAGGGGCAGCAGTACTTC. Protein product: CASSTGQGQQYF. This chain uses TRBV6-5 with TRBJ2-7; 9 nucleotides match TRBD1. The CDR3 has 12 amino acids. CDR1 is MNHEY and CDR2 is SVGAGI in the germline V gene. Trimming cost V 5 bases and J 8 bases; bases outside gene matches: 4.

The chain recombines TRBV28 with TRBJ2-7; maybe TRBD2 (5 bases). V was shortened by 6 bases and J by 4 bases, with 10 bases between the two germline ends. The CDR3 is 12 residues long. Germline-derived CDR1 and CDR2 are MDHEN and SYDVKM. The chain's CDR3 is CASSGSGYEQYF. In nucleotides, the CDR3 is TGTGCCAGCAGCGGGTCGGGGTACGAGCAGTACTTC.

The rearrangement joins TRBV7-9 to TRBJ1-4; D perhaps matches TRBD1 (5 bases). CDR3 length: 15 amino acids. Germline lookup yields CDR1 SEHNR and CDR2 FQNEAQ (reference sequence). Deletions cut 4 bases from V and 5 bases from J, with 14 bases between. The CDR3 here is CASSSIQGLNEKLFF. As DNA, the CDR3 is TGTGCCAGCAGCTCGATCCAGGGTTTAAATGAAAAACTGTTTTTT.

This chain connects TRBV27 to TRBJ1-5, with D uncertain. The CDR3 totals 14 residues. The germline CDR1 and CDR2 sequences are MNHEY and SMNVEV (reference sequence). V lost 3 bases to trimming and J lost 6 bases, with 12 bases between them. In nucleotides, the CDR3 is TGTGCCAGCAGTTTTGCCGGGGAAGGTCAGCCCCAGCATTTT. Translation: CASSFAGEGQPQHF.

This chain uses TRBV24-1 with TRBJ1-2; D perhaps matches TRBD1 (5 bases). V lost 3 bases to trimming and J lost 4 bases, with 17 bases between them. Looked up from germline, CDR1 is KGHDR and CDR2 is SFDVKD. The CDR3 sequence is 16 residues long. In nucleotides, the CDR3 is TGTGCCACCAGTGATCTAGAGACAGACAATTCCTATGGCTACACCTTC. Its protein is CATSDLETDNSYGYTF.

CDR3 amino acids: CASSEGSRGGLEKLFF. The CDR3 region has the DNA TGTGCCAGCAGTGAAGGTAGCCGGGGGGGGCTGGAAAAACTGTTTTTT. The chain couples TRBV2 to TRBJ1-4, with a tentative D call TRBD1 (6 bases). Trimming took 1 base from V and 8 from J, leaving 17 bases between them. The CDR3 is 16 amino acids. The germline CDR1 and CDR2 sequences are SNHLY and FYNNEI.